This TCR beta chain emerged from a study of cytomegalovirus exposure and HLA in healthy donors. Findings and limits, study-wide: TCR beta sequences reportedly predicted the HLA-A and HLA-B alleles of most subjects accurately. Among the sequence variants, a highly shared cluster was likely an artifact of sequencing. Versus the approximately 700-donor mean, an Asian-associated ancestry cluster reportedly showed fewer N-insertions in a later analysis.

Details on this clone: Its matching antigen is unknown.

Amplification used 60 Vbeta primers and 13 Jbeta primers. Profiling relied on immunoSEQ multiplex PCR, and the TCRdb table lists in-frame clones only, not all of them. In total, the table holds some 130,000 clones. The TCR originated in a woman in her forties in good health and CMV-seropositive. Material: PBMCs.

The CDR3 spells CASMRGERDTQYF. As DNA, the CDR3 is TGTGCCAGCATGCGGGGGGAGCGAGATACGCAGTATTTT. This chain joins TRBV2 and TRBJ2-3, with TRBD2 matching 8 bases. The germline CDR1 and CDR2 sequences are SNHLY and FYNNEI. The CDR3 is made up of 13 amino acids. V lost 7 bases, J lost 5 bases, and 5 bases stayed unmatched.